What follows are 18 T cell receptor beta chains derived from one specimen sequenced in a study of T-cell reconstitution after alpha-beta-depleted transplantation in children. TCRbeta library construction was performed incorporating unique molecular identifiers. TCRdb re-called the PCR reads through MiXCR, storing one row per CDR3 protein. This sample has about 490,000 distinct CDR3 sequences, with about 10% found just once. The sequencing used PBMCs, collected before TCRalphabeta/CD19-depleted stem cell transplant. All receptors derive from a child aged 2-9 years with inherited bone marrow failure, due to receive a stem cell transplant.

This clonotype was counted only a few times. The V call is TRBV10-3, the J call TRBJ2-7, with D possibly TRBD1 on 6 matching bases. The CDR3 has 13 residues. Trimming pared 11 bases from V and 4 bases from J, leaving 18 bases between. The V gene's germline CDR1 is ENHRY and CDR2 SYGVKD. The CDR3 DNA reads as TGTGCCTCCCGGGACAAGGAGTATTACGAGCAGTACTTC. It codes for CASRDKEYYEQYF.

This clonotype was seen at least ten times. The rearrangement uses TRBV27 and TRBJ1-2, with a tentative D call TRBD1 (6 bases). Trimming removed 3 bases from V and 1 base from J, with 15 bases in between. The CDR3 totals 16 residues. From germline, CDR1 is MNHEY and CDR2 SMNVEV (reference sequence). For the CDR3, the DNA is TGTGCCAGCAGTTTGTCGGCCCCACAGGGTAACTATGGCTACACCTTC. Encoded protein: CASSLSAPQGNYGYTF.

The table lists this clonotype with many counts. The chain recombines TRBV7-2 with TRBJ2-6, with TRBD2 identical over 14 bases. The CDR3 runs 21 residues. Per the germline V gene, CDR1 is SGHTA and CDR2 is FQGNSA. V lost 0 bases to trimming and J lost 2 bases; unmatched junction nucleotides: 9. The CDR3 DNA reads as TGTGCCAGCAGCTTAGCGCCCGGGACTAGCGGGAGTTTTACTGGGGCCAACGTCCTGACTTTC. As protein: CASSLAPGTSGSFTGANVLTF.

In this sample, this clonotype turned up many times. J is TRBJ2-5 and V is TRBV4-3, with a tentative D call TRBD1 (6 bases). Germline V gene data show CDR1 as LGHNA and CDR2 as YSLEER. Trimming pared 5 bases from V and 5 bases from J, leaving 21 bases between. CDR3 length: 16 amino acids. CDR3 amino acids: CASSEGAGVERETQYF. The CDR3 DNA is TGCGCCAGCAGCGAAGGGGCAGGGGTGGAGAGGGAGACCCAGTACTTC.

Remarks on this clonotype: One end of the junction varies from germline; a read error may be responsible. The chain is built from TRBV5-4 and TRBJ2-2; TRBD2 aligns across 11 bases. Germline V lookup: CDR1 SGHNT, CDR2 YYREEE (reference sequence). This CDR3 region has 18 residues. CDR3 nucleotide sequence: TGTGCCAGCAGCTTGGGCCTAGCGGGAGGCCTGAACACCGGGGATCTGTTTTTT. Its protein product is CASSLGLAGGLNTGDLFF. Together with reference TRBV5-4 and TRBJ2-2, the CDR3 gives the full variable domain: ETGVTQSPTHLIKTRGQQVTLRCSSQSGHNTVSWYQQALGQGPQFIFQYYREEENGRGNFPPRFSGLQFPNYSSELNVNALELDDSALYLCASSLGLAGGLNTGDLFFGEGSRLTVL.

At least ten counts were recorded for this clonotype. This chain links TRBV29-1 with TRBJ1-2; 7 nucleotides match TRBD1. Germline CDR1 SQVTM, CDR2 ANQGSEA. The CDR3 consists of 14 residues. Trimming at V came to 7 bases and at J to 5 bases, leaving 13 bases not matched to a gene. The CDR3 loop reads CSGGPTGVEYGYTF. The CDR3 coding sequence is TGCAGCGGGGGGCCTACAGGGGTTGAGTATGGCTACACCTTC.

DNA of the CDR3: TGTGCCAGTAGTATGGGCCGAACAGGGTACCACGAGCAGTACTTC. It is translated as CASSMGRTGYHEQYF. This sequence joins TRBV19 and TRBJ2-7, with a tentative D call TRBD1 (6 bases). Trimming shortened V by 3 bases and J by 5 bases, and 17 bases separated the two germline ends. Germline loops: CDR1 LNHDA, CDR2 SQIVND (reference sequence). This CDR3 is built from 15 residues.

Only a few counts were recorded for this clonotype. This sequence joins TRBV4-3 and TRBJ2-1; D possibly matches TRBD1 or TRBD2 (5 bases each). Germline CDR1 reads LGHNA; CDR2 reads YSLEER. The CDR3 spans 16 residues. V was trimmed by 3 bases and J by 0 bases, leaving 12 bases between them. The CDR3 sequence is CASSQRADTSYNEQFF. Written as DNA, the CDR3 is TGCGCCAGCAGCCAGAGGGCGGACACCTCCTACAATGAGCAGTTCTTC.

A few counts support this clonotype. V gene TRBV7-2 combines with J gene TRBJ1-6; D perhaps matches TRBD1 (5 bases). The CDR3 consists of 14 residues. V was shortened by 0 bases and J by 7 bases, with 7 bases between the two germline ends. CDR1 and CDR2 (germline): SGHTA, FQGNSA. CDR3 in DNA: TGTGCCAGCAGCTTAGCGGGGGACAATTCACCCCTCCACTTT. Its translation: CASSLAGDNSPLHF.

For this clonotype: This may stem from a read error, because a much larger clone lies one nucleotide away. The chain recombines TRBV20-1 with TRBJ2-4, with D uncertain. V lost 2 bases and J 3 bases, leaving 20 bases between the germline ends. The germline V gene encodes CDR1 DFQATT and CDR2 SNEGSKA (reference sequence). The CDR3 has 17 amino acids. The CDR3 protein is CSARNSRPDLGKNIQYF. The CDR3 DNA follows: TGCAGTGCTAGAAACAGTCGTCCAGACTTAGGCAAAAACATTCAGTACTTC.

Ten or more counts support this clonotype. The rearrangement joins TRBV20-1 to TRBJ2-1; D is perhaps TRBD1 (5 bases). Deletions cut 0 bases from V and 6 bases from J, with 15 bases between. The CDR3 is 15 amino acids. Looked up from germline, CDR1 is DFQATT and CDR2 is SNEGSKA (reference sequence). CDR3 loop: CSARDPRDLRNEQFF. The CDR3 DNA reads TGCAGTGCTAGAGATCCCAGGGATCTTCGCAATGAGCAGTTCTTC.

This clonotype has ten or more counts. The chain joins TRBV12-3 or TRBV12-4 to TRBJ2-5; 7 nucleotides agree with TRBD1. This CDR3 contains 14 residues. J lost 5 bases, V lost 2 bases, and 5 bases had no gene match. The CDR3, as DNA: TGTGCCAGCAGTTTATGGGACAGCCGGGAGACCCAGTACTTC. It specifies CASSLWDSRETQYF.

Comments on this clonotype: This could be a read error, since a much larger clone is one nucleotide away. The chain links TRBV27 to TRBJ2-1; no definite D call. V was cut by 8 bases and J by 0 bases, with 14 bases left in between. The CDR3 consists of 15 residues. Germline CDR1 MNHEY, CDR2 SMNVEV (reference sequence). CDR3 DNA sequence: TGTGCCAGCCGTCGGGCGGAAAGCTCCTACAATGAGCAGTTCTTC. This codes for CASRRAESSYNEQFF.

This clonotype was counted at least ten times. CDR3 amino acids: CASSLAGEHEQYF. The CDR3 nucleotides read TGTGCCAGCAGTTTGGCAGGGGAACACGAGCAGTACTTC. The chain carries TRBV27 and TRBJ2-7, with D possibly TRBD1 on 6 matching bases. This CDR3 is built from 13 residues. The germline V gene encodes CDR1 MNHEY and CDR2 SMNVEV (reference sequence). Trimming took off 3 bases at V and 5 bases at J, with 11 bases between the two ends.

The chain uses TRBV7-9 and TRBJ2-1; 7 bases are shared with TRBD1. Germline V gene data show CDR1 as SEHNR and CDR2 as FQNEAQ (reference sequence). This CDR3 comprises 16 residues. V trimming: 5 bases; J trimming: 2 bases; junction bases outside the gene matches: 9. CDR3 in amino acids: CASSLHPGQPYNEQFF. CDR3 DNA sequence: TGTGCCAGCAGCCTACATCCGGGACAGCCCTACAATGAGCAGTTCTTC.

This clonotype was counted many times. The chain uses TRBV7-8 and TRBJ2-3; D not certain. Trimming pared 5 bases from V and 2 bases from J, leaving 11 bases between. This CDR3 is built from 14 residues. CDR1 and CDR2 from the germline V gene are SGHVS and FQNEAQ. CDR3 sequence: CASSPAFFTDTQYF. In nucleotides, the CDR3 is TGTGCCAGCAGCCCGGCGTTTTTCACAGATACGCAGTATTTT.

V gene TRBV27 combines with J gene TRBJ2-1; D gene unclear. V lost 5 bases and J 3 bases, leaving 11 bases between the germline ends. The CDR3 has 14 amino acids. Germline CDR1 reads MNHEY; CDR2 reads SMNVEV (reference sequence). Written as DNA, the CDR3 is TGTGCCAGCAGTCTCAGACGAGACTACAATGAGCAGTTCTTC. Translation gives CASSLRRDYNEQFF.

Many counts were recorded for this clonotype. The chain carries TRBV7-2 and TRBJ2-1, with 12 positions matching TRBD2. The length of the CDR3 is 15 residues. Trimming removed 4 bases from V and 2 bases from J; junction bases left unmatched: 0. The germline gives CDR1 SGHTA, CDR2 FQGNSA. The CDR3 loop reads CASSSSGRAYNEQFF. CDR3 DNA: TGTGCCAGCAGCTCTAGCGGGAGGGCCTACAATGAGCAGTTCTTC.